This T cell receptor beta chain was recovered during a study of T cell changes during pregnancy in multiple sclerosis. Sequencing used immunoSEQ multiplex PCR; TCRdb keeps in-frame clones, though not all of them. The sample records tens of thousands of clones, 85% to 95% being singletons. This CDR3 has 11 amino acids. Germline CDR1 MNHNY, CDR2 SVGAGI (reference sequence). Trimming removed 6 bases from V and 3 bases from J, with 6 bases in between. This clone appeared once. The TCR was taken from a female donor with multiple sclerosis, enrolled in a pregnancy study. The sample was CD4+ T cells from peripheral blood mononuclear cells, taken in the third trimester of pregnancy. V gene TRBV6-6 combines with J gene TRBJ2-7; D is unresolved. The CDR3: CASSPFYEQYF. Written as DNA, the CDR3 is TGTGCCAGCAGCCCTTTCTACGAGCAGTACTTC.